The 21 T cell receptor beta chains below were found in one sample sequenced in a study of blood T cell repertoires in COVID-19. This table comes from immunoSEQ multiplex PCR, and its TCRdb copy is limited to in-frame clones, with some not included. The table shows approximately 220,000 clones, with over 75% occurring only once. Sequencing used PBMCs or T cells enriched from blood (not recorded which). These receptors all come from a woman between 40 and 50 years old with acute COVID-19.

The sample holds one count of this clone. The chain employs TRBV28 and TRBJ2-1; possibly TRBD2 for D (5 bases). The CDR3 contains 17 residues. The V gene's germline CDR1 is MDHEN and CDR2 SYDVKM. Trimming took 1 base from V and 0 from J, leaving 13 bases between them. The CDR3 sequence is CASSLSLAPSSYNEQFF. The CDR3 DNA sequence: TGTGCCAGCAGTTTATCCCTAGCTCCGAGCTCCTACAATGAGCAGTTCTTC. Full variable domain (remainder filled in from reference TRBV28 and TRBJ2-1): DVKVTQSSRYLVKRTGEKVFLECVQDMDHENMFWYRQDPGLGLRLIYFSYDVKMKEKGDIPEGYSVSREKKERFSLILESASTNQTSMYLCASSLSLAPSSYNEQFFGPGTRLTVL.

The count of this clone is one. Here the CDR3 DNA reads TGTGCCAGCAGCTCCATCGGCGGCACCGGGGAGCTGTTTTTT. Its translation is CASSSIGGTGELFF. This chain uses TRBV13 with TRBJ2-2; no definite D call. The V gene's germline CDR1 is PRHDT and CDR2 FYEKMQ (reference sequence). The CDR3 has 14 residues. With 4 bases removed from V and 4 bases from J, the gap between germline ends came to 10 bases.

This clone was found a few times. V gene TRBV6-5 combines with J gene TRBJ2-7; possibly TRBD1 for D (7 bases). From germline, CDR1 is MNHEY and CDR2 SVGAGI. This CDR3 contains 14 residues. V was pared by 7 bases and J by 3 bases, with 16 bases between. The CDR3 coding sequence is TGTGCCAGCAAGTCTGCAGGGGGAGGCTACGAGCAGTACTTC. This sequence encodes CASKSAGGGYEQYF.

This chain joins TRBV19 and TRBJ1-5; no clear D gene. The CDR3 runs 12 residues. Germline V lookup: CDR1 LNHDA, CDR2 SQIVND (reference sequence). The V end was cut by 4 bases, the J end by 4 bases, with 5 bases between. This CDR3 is CASSTFNQPQHF. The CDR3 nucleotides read TGTGCCAGTAGTACTTTTAATCAGCCCCAGCATTTT. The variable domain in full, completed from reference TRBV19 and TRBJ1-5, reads DGGITQSPKYLFRKEGQNVTLSCEQNLNHDAMYWYRQDPGQGLRLIYYSQIVNDFQKGDIAEGYSVSREKKESFPLTVTSAQKNPTAFYLCASSTFNQPQHFGDGTRLSIL.

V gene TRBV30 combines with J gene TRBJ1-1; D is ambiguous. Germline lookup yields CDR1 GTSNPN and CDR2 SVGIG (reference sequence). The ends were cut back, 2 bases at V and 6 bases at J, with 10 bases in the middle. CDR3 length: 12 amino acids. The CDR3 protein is CAWSPGGSEAFF. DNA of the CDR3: TGTGCCTGGAGTCCGGGAGGGTCTGAAGCTTTCTTT.

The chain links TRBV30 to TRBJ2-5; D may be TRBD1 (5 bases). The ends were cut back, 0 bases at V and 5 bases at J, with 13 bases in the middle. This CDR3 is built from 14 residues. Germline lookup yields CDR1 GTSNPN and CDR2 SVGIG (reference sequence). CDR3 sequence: CAWSVGATGETQYF. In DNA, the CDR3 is TGTGCCTGGAGTGTAGGGGCCACCGGGGAGACCCAGTACTTC.

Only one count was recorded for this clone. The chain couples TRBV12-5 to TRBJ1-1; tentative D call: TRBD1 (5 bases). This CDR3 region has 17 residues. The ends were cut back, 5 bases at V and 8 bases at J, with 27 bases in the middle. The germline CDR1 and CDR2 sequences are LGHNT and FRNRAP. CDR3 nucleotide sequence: TGTGCTAGTGGTCCTCAGCGGGTGGGACCCTCCCCCGAGGAAGCTTTCTTT. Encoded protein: CASGPQRVGPSPEEAFF. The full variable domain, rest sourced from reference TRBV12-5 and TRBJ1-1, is DARVTQTPRHKVTEMGQEVTMRCQPILGHNTVFWYRQTMMQGLELLAYFRNRAPLDDSGMPKDRFSAEMPDATLATLKIQPSEPRDSAVYFCASGPQRVGPSPEEAFFGQGTRLTVV.

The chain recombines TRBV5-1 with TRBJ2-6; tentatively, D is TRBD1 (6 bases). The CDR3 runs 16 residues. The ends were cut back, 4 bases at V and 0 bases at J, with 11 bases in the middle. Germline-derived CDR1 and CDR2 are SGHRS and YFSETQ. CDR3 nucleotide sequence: TGCGCCAGCAGCATAACAGGGACCTCTGGGGCCAACGTCCTGACTTTC. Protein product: CASSITGTSGANVLTF.

CDR3 DNA: TGTGCCAGTAGTCCCGGCACAGGGAACTATGGCTACACCTTC. This translates into CASSPGTGNYGYTF. This chain connects TRBV19 to TRBJ1-2; perhaps TRBD1 as D (6 bases). The CDR3 consists of 14 residues. CDR1 and CDR2 (germline): LNHDA, SQIVND (reference sequence). V was trimmed by 5 bases and J by 2 bases, leaving 12 bases between them.

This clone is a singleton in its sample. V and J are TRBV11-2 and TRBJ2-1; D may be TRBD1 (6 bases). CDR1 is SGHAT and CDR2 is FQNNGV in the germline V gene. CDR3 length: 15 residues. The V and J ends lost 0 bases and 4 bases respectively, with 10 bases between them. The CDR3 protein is CASSLDDGQYNEQFF. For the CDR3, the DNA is TGTGCCAGCAGCTTAGATGATGGACAGTACAATGAGCAGTTCTTC.

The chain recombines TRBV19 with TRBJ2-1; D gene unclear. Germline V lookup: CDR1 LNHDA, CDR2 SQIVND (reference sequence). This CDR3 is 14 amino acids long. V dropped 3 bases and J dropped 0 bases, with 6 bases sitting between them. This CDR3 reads CASSIYSSYNEQFF. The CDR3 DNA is TGTGCCAGTAGTATCTACAGCTCCTACAATGAGCAGTTCTTC.

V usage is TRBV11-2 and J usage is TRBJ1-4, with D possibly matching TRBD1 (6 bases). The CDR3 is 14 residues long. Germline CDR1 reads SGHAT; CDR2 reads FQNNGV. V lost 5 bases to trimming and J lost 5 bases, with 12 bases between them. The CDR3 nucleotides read TGTGCCAGCAGCGAACCAGGGGCGAATGAAAAACTGTTTTTT. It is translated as CASSEPGANEKLFF.

The CDR3 protein is CASKDNLNTEAFF. CDR3 nucleotide sequence: TGTGCCAGCAAAGACAACCTGAACACTGAAGCTTTCTTT. The chain has TRBV6-5 and TRBJ1-1; D not resolved. V was shortened by 7 bases and J by 0 bases, with 9 bases between the two germline ends. Per the germline V gene, CDR1 is MNHEY and CDR2 is SVGAGI. This CDR3 comprises 13 residues.

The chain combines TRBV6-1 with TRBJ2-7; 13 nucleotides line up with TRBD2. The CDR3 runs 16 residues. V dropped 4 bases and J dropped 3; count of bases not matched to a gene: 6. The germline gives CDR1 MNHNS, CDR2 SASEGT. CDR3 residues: CASSGGGTSGIYEQYF. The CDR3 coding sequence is TGTGCCAGCAGTGGCGGGGGGACTAGCGGGATCTACGAGCAGTACTTC.

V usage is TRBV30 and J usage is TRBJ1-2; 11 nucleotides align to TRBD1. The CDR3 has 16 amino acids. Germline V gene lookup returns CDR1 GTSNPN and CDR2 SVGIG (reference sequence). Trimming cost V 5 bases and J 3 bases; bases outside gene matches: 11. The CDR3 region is CAWAQKGTGGDYGYTF. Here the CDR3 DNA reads TGTGCCTGGGCTCAGAAGGGGACAGGGGGAGACTATGGCTACACCTTC.

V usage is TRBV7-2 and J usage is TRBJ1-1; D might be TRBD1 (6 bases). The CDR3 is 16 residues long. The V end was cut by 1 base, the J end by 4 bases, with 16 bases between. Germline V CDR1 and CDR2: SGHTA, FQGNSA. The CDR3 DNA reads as TGTGCCAGCAGCTTAGAGTGGGGCAGGGGAAGCACTGAAGCTTTCTTT. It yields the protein CASSLEWGRGSTEAFF.

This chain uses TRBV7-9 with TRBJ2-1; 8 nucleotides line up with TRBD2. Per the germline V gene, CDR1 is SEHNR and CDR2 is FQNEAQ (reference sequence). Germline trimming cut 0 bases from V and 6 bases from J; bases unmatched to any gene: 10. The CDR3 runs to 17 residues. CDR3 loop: CASSLAIGGLEGNEQFF. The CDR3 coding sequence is TGTGCCAGCAGCTTAGCGATAGGGGGACTAGAAGGCAATGAGCAGTTCTTC.

The DNA for the CDR3 is TGTGCCAGCAGCCCGCAGGTGGGTGGGACTGAAGCTTTCTTT. Translating gives CASSPQVGGTEAFF. The rearrangement uses TRBV5-4 and TRBJ1-1; D remains unclear. This CDR3 region has 14 residues. Germline CDR1 and CDR2: SGHNT and YYREEE (reference sequence). Deletions cut 4 bases from V and 5 bases from J, with 15 bases between.

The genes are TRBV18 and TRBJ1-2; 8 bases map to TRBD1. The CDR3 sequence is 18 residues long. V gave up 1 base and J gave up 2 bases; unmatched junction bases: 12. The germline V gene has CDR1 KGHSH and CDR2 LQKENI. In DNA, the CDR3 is TGTGCCAGCTCACCACTACTGAAACAGGGGGTAGGAAACTATGGCTACACCTTC. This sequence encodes CASSPLLKQGVGNYGYTF.

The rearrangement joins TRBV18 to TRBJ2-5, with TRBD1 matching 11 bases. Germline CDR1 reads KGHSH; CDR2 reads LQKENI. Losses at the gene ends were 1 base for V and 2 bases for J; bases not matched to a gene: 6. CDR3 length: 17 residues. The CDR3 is CASSPLPGQGVQETQYF. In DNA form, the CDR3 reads TGTGCCAGCTCACCACTTCCGGGACAGGGGGTTCAAGAGACCCAGTACTTC.

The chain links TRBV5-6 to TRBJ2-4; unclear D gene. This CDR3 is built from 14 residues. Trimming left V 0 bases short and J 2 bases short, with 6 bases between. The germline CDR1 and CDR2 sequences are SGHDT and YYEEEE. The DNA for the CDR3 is TGTGCCAGCAGCTTGGTTGTATCCAAAAACATTCAGTACTTC. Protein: CASSLVVSKNIQYF.